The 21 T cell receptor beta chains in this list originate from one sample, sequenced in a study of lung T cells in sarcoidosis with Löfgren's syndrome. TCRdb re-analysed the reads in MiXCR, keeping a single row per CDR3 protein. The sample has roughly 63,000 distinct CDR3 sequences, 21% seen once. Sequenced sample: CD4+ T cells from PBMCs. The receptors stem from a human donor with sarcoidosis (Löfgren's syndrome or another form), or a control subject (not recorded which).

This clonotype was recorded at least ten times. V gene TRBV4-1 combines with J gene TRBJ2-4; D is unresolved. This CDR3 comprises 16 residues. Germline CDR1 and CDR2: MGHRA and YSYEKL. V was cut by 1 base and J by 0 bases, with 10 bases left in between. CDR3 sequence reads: CASSQVGLVAKNIQYF. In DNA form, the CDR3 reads TGCGCCAGCAGCCAAGTTGGGTTGGTAGCCAAAAACATTCAGTACTTC.

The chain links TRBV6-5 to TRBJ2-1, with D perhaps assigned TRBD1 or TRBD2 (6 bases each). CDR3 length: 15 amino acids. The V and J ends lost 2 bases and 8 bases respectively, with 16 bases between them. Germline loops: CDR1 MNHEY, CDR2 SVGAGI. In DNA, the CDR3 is TGTGCCAGCAGTTACCCGAGGGGGGAGGCACATGAGCAGTTCTTC. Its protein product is CASSYPRGEAHEQFF.

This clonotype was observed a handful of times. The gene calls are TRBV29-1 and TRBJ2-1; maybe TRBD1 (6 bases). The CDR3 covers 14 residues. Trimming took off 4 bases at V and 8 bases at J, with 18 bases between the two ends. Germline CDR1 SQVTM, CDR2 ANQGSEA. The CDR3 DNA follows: TGCAGCGTTGGGCTAGGACAGTTGTTCGATGAGCAGTTCTTC. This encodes CSVGLGQLFDEQFF.

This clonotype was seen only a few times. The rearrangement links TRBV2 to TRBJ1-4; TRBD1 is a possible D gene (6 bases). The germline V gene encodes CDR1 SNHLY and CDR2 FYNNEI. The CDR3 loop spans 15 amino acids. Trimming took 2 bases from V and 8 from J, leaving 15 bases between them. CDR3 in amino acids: CASSEFRGRGEKLFF. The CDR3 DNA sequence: TGTGCCAGCAGTGAATTTAGAGGCAGGGGCGAAAAACTGTTTTTT.

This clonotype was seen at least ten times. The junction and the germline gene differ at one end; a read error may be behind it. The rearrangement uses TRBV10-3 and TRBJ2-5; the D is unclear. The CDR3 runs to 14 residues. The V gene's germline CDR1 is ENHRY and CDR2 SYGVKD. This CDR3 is CAISESNHQETQYF. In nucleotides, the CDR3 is TGTGCCATCAGTGAGTCGAACCACCAGGAGACCCAGTACTTC.

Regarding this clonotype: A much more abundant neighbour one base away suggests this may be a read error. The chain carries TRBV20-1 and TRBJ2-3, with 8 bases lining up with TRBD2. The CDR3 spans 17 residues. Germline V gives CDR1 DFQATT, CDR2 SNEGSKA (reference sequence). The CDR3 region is CGARDPSGGTERDTQYF. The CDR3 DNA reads TGCGGTGCTAGAGATCCGAGCGGGGGCACGGAGAGAGATACGCAGTATTTT.

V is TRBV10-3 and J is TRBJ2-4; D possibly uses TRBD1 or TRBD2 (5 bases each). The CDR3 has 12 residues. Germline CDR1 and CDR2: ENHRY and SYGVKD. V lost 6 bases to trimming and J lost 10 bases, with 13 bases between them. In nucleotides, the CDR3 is TGTGCCATCAGGCGTGGGGACGCTATTCAGTACTTC. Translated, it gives CAIRRGDAIQYF.

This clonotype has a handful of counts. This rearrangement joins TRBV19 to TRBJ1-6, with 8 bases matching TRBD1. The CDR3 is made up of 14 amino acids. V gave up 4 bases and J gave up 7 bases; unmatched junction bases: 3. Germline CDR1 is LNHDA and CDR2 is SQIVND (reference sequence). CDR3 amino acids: CASSTRDRNSPLHF. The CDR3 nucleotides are TGTGCCAGTAGTACCAGGGACAGGAATTCACCCCTCCACTTT. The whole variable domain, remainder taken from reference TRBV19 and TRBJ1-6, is DGGITQSPKYLFRKEGQNVTLSCEQNLNHDAMYWYRQDPGQGLRLIYYSQIVNDFQKGDIAEGYSVSREKKESFPLTVTSAQKNPTAFYLCASSTRDRNSPLHFGNGTRLTVT.

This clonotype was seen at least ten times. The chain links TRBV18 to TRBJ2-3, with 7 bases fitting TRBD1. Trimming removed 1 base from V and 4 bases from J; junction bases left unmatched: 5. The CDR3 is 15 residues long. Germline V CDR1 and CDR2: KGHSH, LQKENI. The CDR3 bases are TGTGCCAGCTCACCACAGGGGGCTGGGCCAGATACGCAGTATTTT. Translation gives CASSPQGAGPDTQYF.

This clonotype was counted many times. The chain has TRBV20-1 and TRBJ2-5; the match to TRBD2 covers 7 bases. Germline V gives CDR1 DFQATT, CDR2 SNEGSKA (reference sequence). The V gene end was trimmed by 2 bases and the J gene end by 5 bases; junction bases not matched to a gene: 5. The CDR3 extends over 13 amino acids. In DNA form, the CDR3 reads TGCAGTGCTAGATCGGGGGGAGTTGAGACCCAGTACTTC. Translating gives CSARSGGVETQYF.

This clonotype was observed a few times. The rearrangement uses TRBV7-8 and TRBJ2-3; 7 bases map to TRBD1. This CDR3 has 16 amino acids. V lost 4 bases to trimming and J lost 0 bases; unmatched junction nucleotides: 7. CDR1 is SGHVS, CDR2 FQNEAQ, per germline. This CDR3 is CASSSRQGTSTDTQYF. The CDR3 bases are TGTGCCAGCAGCTCCCGACAGGGAACTAGCACAGATACGCAGTATTTT. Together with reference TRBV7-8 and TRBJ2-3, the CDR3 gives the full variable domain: GAGVSQSPRYKVAKRGQDVALRCDPISGHVSLFWYQQALGQGPEFLTYFQNEAQLDKSGLPSDRFFAERPEGSVSTLKIQRTQQEDSAVYLCASSSRQGTSTDTQYFGPGTRLTVL.

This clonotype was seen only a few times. This CDR3 is CASSPTRQTNYGYTF. CDR3 nucleotide sequence: TGTGCCAGCAGCCCAACCAGACAGACCAACTATGGCTACACCTTC. This chain joins TRBV9 and TRBJ1-2; the D gene is possibly TRBD1 (5 bases). The CDR3 consists of 15 residues. V lost 4 bases, J lost 2 bases, and 15 bases lay in between. Germline V CDR1 and CDR2: SGDLS, YYNGEE.

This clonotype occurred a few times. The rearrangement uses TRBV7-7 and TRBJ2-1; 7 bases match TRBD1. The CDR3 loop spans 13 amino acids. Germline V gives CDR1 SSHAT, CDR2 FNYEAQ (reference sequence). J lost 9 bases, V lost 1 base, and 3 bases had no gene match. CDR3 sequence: CASSLDRGSEQFF. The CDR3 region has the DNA TGTGCCAGCAGCTTAGACAGGGGAAGTGAGCAGTTCTTC.

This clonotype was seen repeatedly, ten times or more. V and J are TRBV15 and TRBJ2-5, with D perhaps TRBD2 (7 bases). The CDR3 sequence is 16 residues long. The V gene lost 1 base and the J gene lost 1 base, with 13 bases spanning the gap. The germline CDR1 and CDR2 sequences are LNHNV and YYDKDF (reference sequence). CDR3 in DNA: TGTGCCACCAGCAGAGCCTGGGGGGGGCCCCAAGAGACCCAGTACTTC. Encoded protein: CATSRAWGGPQETQYF.

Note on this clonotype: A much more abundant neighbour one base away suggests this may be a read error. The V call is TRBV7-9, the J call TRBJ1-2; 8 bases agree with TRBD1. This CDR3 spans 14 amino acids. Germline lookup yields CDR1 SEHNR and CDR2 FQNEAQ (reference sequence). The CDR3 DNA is TGTGCCAGCAGCTTCGGACAGGGCAACTATAGCTACACCTTC. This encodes CASSFGQGNYSYTF.

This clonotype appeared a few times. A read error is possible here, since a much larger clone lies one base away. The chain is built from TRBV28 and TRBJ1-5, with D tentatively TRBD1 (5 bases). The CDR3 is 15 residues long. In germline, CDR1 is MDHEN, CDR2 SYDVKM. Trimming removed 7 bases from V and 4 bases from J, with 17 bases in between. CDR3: CASNLKTQGNQPQHF. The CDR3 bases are TGTGCCAGCAATTTGAAAACCCAGGGAAATCAGCCCCAGCATTTT. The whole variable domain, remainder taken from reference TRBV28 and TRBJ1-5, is DVKVTQSSRYLVKRTGEKVFLECVQDMDHENMFWYRQDPGLGLRLIYFSYDVKMKEKGDIPEGYSVSREKKERFSLILESASTNQTSMYLCASNLKTQGNQPQHFGDGTRLSIL.

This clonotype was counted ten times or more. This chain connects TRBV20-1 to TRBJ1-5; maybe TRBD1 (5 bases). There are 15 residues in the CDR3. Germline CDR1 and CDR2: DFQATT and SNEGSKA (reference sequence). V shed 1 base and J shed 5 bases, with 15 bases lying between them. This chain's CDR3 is CSARADSALDQPQHF. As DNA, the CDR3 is TGCAGTGCTAGAGCTGACAGCGCCCTCGATCAGCCCCAGCATTTT.

For the CDR3, the DNA is TGTGCCAGCAGCTTAGTCCCGAACACTGAAGCTTTCTTT. It encodes CASSLVPNTEAFF. This chain links TRBV13 with TRBJ1-1, with D unclear. V was cut by 1 base and J by 1 base, with 4 bases left in between. This CDR3 contains 13 residues. Per germline, CDR1 PRHDT and CDR2 FYEKMQ (reference sequence).

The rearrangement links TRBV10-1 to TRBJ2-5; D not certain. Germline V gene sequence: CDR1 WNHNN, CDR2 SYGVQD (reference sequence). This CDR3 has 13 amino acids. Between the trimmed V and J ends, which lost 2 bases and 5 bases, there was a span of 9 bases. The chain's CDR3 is CASSEGAWETQYF. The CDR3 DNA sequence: TGCGCCAGCAGTGAGGGTGCGTGGGAGACCCAGTACTTC.

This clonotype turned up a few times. DNA of the CDR3: TGTGCCAGTAGTTTCCAGGCAGGGGCCGGGGGGGAGACCCAGTACTTC. Its protein product is CASSFQAGAGGETQYF. V gene TRBV19 combines with J gene TRBJ2-5; a weak D match, TRBD2 (7 bases). From germline, CDR1 is LNHDA and CDR2 SQIVND (reference sequence). There are 16 residues in the CDR3. With 5 bases removed from V and 5 bases from J, the gap between germline ends came to 21 bases.

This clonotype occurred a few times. CDR3 protein: CASRLQGKGNEKLFF. CDR3 DNA: TGTGCCAGCAGACTACAGGGGAAGGGTAATGAAAAACTGTTTTTT. The V gene is TRBV28, the J gene TRBJ1-4; 7 bases align to TRBD1. CDR1 is MDHEN, CDR2 SYDVKM, per germline. Unmatched junction bases numbered 8, after V lost 6 bases and J lost 4 bases. There are 15 residues in the CDR3.